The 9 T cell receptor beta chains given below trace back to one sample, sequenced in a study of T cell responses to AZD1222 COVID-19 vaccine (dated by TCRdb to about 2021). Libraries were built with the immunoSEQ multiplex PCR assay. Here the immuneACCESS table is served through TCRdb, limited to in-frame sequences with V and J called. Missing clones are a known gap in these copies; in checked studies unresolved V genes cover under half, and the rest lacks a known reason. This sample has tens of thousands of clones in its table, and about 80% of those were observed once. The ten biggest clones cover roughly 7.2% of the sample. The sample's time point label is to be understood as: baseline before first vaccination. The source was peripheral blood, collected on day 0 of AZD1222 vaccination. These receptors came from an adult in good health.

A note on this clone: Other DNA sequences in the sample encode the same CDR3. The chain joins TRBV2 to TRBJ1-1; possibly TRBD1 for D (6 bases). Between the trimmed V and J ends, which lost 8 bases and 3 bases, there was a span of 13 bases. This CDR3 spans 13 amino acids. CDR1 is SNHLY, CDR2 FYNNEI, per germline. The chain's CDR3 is CASSVQGHTEAFF. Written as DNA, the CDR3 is TGTGCCAGCTCGGTACAGGGCCACACTGAAGCTTTCTTT.

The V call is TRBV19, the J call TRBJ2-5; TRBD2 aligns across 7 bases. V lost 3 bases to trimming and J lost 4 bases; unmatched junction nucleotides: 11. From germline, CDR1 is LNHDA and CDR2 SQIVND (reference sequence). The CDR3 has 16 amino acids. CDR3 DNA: TGTGCCAGTAGTATTCCCGGACTAGATGCTGCAGAGACCCAGTACTTC. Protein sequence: CASSIPGLDAAETQYF.

This chain's CDR3 is CSADRGGNTEAFF. CDR3 sequence (DNA): TGCAGCGCGGACAGGGGTGGGAACACTGAAGCTTTCTTT. The chain combines TRBV29-1 with TRBJ1-1; 9 bases fit TRBD1. The CDR3 has 13 residues. The germline V gene has CDR1 SQVTM and CDR2 ANQGSEA. Trimming removed 7 bases from V and 1 base from J; junction bases left unmatched: 4.

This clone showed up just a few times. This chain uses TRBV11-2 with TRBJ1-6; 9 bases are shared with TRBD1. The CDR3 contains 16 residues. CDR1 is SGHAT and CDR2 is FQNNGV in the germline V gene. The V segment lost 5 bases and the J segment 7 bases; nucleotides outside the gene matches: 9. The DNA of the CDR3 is TGTGCCAGCAGCACAGATACAGGGGGCAGGAATTCACCCCTCCACTTT. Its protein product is CASSTDTGGRNSPLHF.

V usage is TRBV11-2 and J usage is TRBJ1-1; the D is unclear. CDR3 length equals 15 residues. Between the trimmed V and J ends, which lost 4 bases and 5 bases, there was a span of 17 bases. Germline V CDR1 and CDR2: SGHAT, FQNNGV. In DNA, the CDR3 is TGTGCCAGCAGCTCGAGGGCCCAGGCGGAGACTGAAGCTTTCTTT. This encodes CASSSRAQAETEAFF. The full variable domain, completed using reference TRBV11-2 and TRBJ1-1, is EAGVAQSPRYKIIEKRQSVAFWCNPISGHATLYWYQQILGQGPKLLIQFQNNGVVDDSQLPKDRFSAERLKGVDSTLKIQPAKLEDSAVYLCASSSRAQAETEAFFGQGTRLTVV.

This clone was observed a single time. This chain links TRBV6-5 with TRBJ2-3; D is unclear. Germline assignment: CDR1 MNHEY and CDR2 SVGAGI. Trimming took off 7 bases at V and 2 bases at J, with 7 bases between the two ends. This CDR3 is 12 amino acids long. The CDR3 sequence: CASTETTDTQYF. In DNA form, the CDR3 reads TGTGCCAGCACCGAAACCACAGATACGCAGTATTTT.

In DNA, the CDR3 is TGTGCCAGCAGCGTAGATCAGGGGATCTCTGGAAACACCATATATTTT. Protein product: CASSVDQGISGNTIYF. The chain combines TRBV9 with TRBJ1-3; tentatively, D is TRBD1 (6 bases). This CDR3 has 16 amino acids. Germline CDR1 reads SGDLS; CDR2 reads YYNGEE. Trimming removed 0 bases from V and 0 bases from J, with 10 bases in between. Supplemented by reference TRBV9 and TRBJ1-3, the full variable domain reads DSGVTQTPKHLITATGQRVTLRCSPRSGDLSVYWYQQSLDQGLQFLIQYYNGEERAKGNILERFSAQQFPDLHSELNLSSLELGDSALYFCASSVDQGISGNTIYFGEGSWLTVV.

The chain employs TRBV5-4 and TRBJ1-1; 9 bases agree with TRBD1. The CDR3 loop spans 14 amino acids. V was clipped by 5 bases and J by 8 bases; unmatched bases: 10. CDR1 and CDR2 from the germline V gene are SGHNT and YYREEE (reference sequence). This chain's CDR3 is CASSLAGTGWEAFF. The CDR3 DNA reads TGTGCCAGCAGTCTGGCGGGGACAGGGTGGGAAGCTTTCTTT.

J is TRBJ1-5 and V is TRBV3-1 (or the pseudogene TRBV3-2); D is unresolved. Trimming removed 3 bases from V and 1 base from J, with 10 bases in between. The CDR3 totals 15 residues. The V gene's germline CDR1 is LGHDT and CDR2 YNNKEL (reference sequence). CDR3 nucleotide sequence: TGTGCCAGCAGCCAGGGGAGATCCAGCAATCAGCCCCAGCATTTT. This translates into CASSQGRSSNQPQHF.